The 17 T cell receptor beta chains below all came from one sample that was sequenced in a study of neurological immune-mediated disorders (dated by TCRdb to 2018 to 2020). Library construction relied on 5' RACE. This sample was sequenced with an Illumina HiSeq 2500. TCRdb handled the public reads itself, with Q25 trimming in fastp and clone calling in MiXCR, and kept productive beta chains. Records with the same CDR3 protein are collapsed into one entry carrying the most frequent genes and DNA. This sample holds approximately 45,000 distinct CDR3 sequences; roughly 13% were observed only once. 1.3% of the sample lies in the top ten. The sample comprised PBMCs. Receptors originate from a female donor in good health.

The chain is built from TRBV20-1 and TRBJ2-2; 10 bases match TRBD1. The CDR3 sequence is 15 residues long. Germline CDR1 and CDR2: DFQATT and SNEGSKA (reference sequence). V lost 6 bases, J lost 2 bases, and 6 bases stayed unmatched. Here the CDR3 DNA reads TGCAGTGCAGCCGGGACAGGGGTAAACACCGGGGAGCTGTTTTTT. It specifies CSAAGTGVNTGELFF.

The chain carries TRBV2 and TRBJ2-3; perhaps TRBD1 as D (5 bases). Germline loops: CDR1 SNHLY, CDR2 FYNNEI. The ends were cut back, 3 bases at V and 1 base at J, with 8 bases in the middle. The CDR3 is 14 residues long. The CDR3 nucleotides are TGTGCCAGCAGTGAGTCCAGGGGCACAGATACGCAGTATTTT. Its translation is CASSESRGTDTQYF.

This clonotype was counted ten times or more. The chain uses TRBV5-1 and TRBJ1-2; D is possibly TRBD1 (5 bases). The germline CDR1 and CDR2 sequences are SGHRS and YFSETQ. CDR3 size: 15 residues. The V and J ends lost 2 bases and 0 bases respectively, with 11 bases between them. The CDR3 nucleotides read TGCGCCAGCAGCTTCGAACAGGAAGCTAACTATGGCTACACCTTC. It is translated as CASSFEQEANYGYTF.

This clonotype was recorded many times. V usage is TRBV12-3 or TRBV12-4 and J usage is TRBJ2-7; 8 bases are shared with TRBD1. This CDR3 comprises 14 residues. V shed 3 bases and J 2 bases; nucleotides not matched to a gene: 3. CDR3 in DNA: TGTGCCAGCAGTTTCGGGACAGGAGCCTACGAGCAGTACTTC. Its protein is CASSFGTGAYEQYF.

The gene calls are TRBV6-6 and TRBJ1-4; the D gene is possibly TRBD1 (5 bases). Germline V gives CDR1 MNHNY, CDR2 SVGAGI (reference sequence). V dropped 5 bases and J dropped 13 bases, with 20 bases sitting between them. This CDR3 region has 14 residues. The chain's CDR3 is CASSGQGEGIRLFF. CDR3 nucleotide sequence: TGTGCCAGCAGTGGCCAGGGCGAGGGGATTCGACTGTTTTTT.

This chain links TRBV2 with TRBJ2-2; 10 positions match TRBD2. This CDR3 is 19 amino acids long. V shed 6 bases, J shed 5 bases, and the junction held 18 bases outside the gene matches. Looked up from germline, CDR1 is SNHLY and CDR2 is FYNNEI. CDR3 sequence reads: CASRPGSSGGPPVTGELFF. In DNA, the CDR3 is TGTGCCAGCAGGCCCGGAAGTAGCGGGGGGCCCCCGGTGACCGGGGAGCTGTTTTTT.

This clonotype was counted ten times or more. This chain uses TRBV29-1 with TRBJ2-3; TRBD2 aligns across 8 bases. The junction had 9 bases not matched to a gene; V was cut back by 3 bases and J by 4 bases. This CDR3 region has 15 residues. CDR1 and CDR2 (germline): SQVTM, ANQGSEA. This CDR3 is CSVEYAGGGSDTQYF. Here the CDR3 DNA reads TGCAGCGTTGAGTACGCGGGGGGCGGCTCAGATACGCAGTATTTT.

The table lists this clonotype with many counts. J is TRBJ1-1 and V is TRBV5-1, with 8 bases aligning to TRBD1. Unmatched junction bases numbered 9, after V lost 5 bases and J lost 0 bases. The germline CDR1 and CDR2 sequences are SGHRS and YFSETQ. The CDR3 runs to 16 residues. This CDR3 is CASSPGGGGMNTEAFF. The DNA for the CDR3 is TGCGCCAGCAGTCCAGGGGGCGGAGGCATGAACACTGAAGCTTTCTTT.

This clonotype was seen just once. A much more abundant neighbour one base away suggests this may be a read error. V usage is TRBV6-5 and J usage is TRBJ1-1; D possibly corresponds to TRBD1 (5 bases). V lost 2 bases, J lost 5 bases, and 12 bases lay in between. The germline CDR1 and CDR2 sequences are MNHEY and SVGAGI. CDR3 length equals 14 residues. CDR3 nucleotide sequence: TGTGCCAGCAGTTACGGACACGGGGGGACTGAAGCTTTCTTT. Translated: CASSYGHGGTEAFF.

This clonotype appeared many times. This chain links TRBV6-1 with TRBJ1-1; 7 nucleotides match TRBD1. This CDR3 has 13 residues. CDR1 and CDR2 from the germline V gene are MNHNS and SASEGT. V was pared by 7 bases and J by 3 bases, with 5 bases of the junction left unmatched. The CDR3 nucleotides read TGTGCCAGCACCCGGGACAGCTACACTGAAGCTTTCTTT. It codes for CASTRDSYTEAFF.

This clonotype was seen at least ten times. CDR3 bases: TGTGCCAGCAGTTACACCGGGACAGGGGAGGCTTTCTTT. Translation: CASSYTGTGEAFF. The chain uses TRBV6-6 and TRBJ1-1, with 10 positions matching TRBD1. This CDR3 is built from 13 residues. V lost 2 bases and J lost 11; bases outside the gene matches: 5. Germline CDR1 is MNHNY and CDR2 is SVGAGI (reference sequence).

In this sample, this clonotype turned up many times. CDR3 nucleotide sequence: TGTGCCAGCAGCGAATTTACAGGGGAGAACACTGAAGCTTTCTTT. The encoded protein is CASSEFTGENTEAFF. V gene TRBV7-8 combines with J gene TRBJ1-1; 7 bases are shared with TRBD1. This CDR3 contains 15 residues. Germline values: CDR1 SGHVS, CDR2 FQNEAQ. V trimming: 5 bases; J trimming: 1 base; junction bases outside the gene matches: 7.

A note on this clonotype: Mismatch with germline at one junction end may stem from a read error. The chain couples TRBV7-2 to TRBJ1-4; no clear D. The germline V gene encodes CDR1 SGHTA and CDR2 FQGNSA. The CDR3 consists of 15 residues. The DNA of the CDR3 is TGTGCCAGCAGAAGAGAAGTACGGGGTGGTGAAAAACTTTTTTTT. Translation gives CASRREVRGGEKLFF.

The sample holds many counts of this clonotype. The chain links TRBV5-1 to TRBJ2-7, with D maybe TRBD2 (6 bases). This CDR3 has 17 residues. V was shortened by 4 bases and J by 2 bases, with 22 bases between the two germline ends. Germline CDR1 is SGHRS and CDR2 is YFSETQ. The CDR3 region has the DNA TGCGCCAGCAGCCCGGGCGGAATTCAGCGGGTCACCTACGAGCAGTACTTC. As protein: CASSPGGIQRVTYEQYF.

The chain uses TRBV5-1 and TRBJ1-1; no clear D. This CDR3 contains 14 residues. Germline lookup yields CDR1 SGHRS and CDR2 YFSETQ. V dropped 4 bases and J dropped 1 base, with 11 bases sitting between them. The CDR3 coding sequence is TGCGCCAGCAGCCCGAATGTGGGGAACACTGAAGCTTTCTTT. Amino acids: CASSPNVGNTEAFF.

This clonotype was counted ten times or more. Here the CDR3 reads CASSVGLAGGLSPDTQYF. In nucleotides, the CDR3 is TGTGCCAGCAGCGTAGGGCTAGCGGGGGGGCTGAGCCCAGATACGCAGTATTTT. The rearrangement joins TRBV9 to TRBJ2-3; TRBD2 matches 12 bases. Per germline, CDR1 SGDLS and CDR2 YYNGEE. J lost 4 bases, V lost 0 bases, and 9 bases had no gene match. The CDR3 loop spans 18 amino acids.

This clonotype was observed at least ten times. This chain uses TRBV5-1 with TRBJ1-5; 7 positions match TRBD1. V shed 4 bases, J shed 6 bases, and the junction held 4 bases outside the gene matches. This CDR3 spans 13 amino acids. The germline CDR1 and CDR2 sequences are SGHRS and YFSETQ. CDR3 in amino acids: CASSTQGGQPQHF. As DNA, the CDR3 is TGCGCCAGCAGCACCCAGGGGGGTCAGCCCCAGCATTTT.